These T cell receptor beta chains were read from a single sample in a study of blood T cells in healthy people across ages. Using its own MiXCR run on the 5' RACE reads, TCRdb lists one record per CDR3 protein. The sample includes about 680,000 distinct CDR3 sequences, approximately 49% of them seen just once. Sequencing used blood. These receptors came from a woman in her fifties or sixties in good health. CDR3s include the opening cysteine and the closing phenylalanine or tryptophan. Each record gives: D gene, V gene, clone size, J gene, CDR3 DNA, CDR3 protein. D genes are given only for firm matches. Clone size is given for some rows only: seen once, a few or many times, or a class if the clone is expanded.

d_gene: -
v_gene: TRBV5-1
abundance: -
j_gene: TRBJ2-1
CDR3nt: TGCGCCAGTACGCGGGACGGTGGGGCGGAATTCAATGAGCAGTTCTTC
CDR3aa: CASTRDGGAEFNEQFF

d_gene: -
v_gene: TRBV9
abundance: -
j_gene: TRBJ2-1
CDR3nt: TGTGCCAGCAGCGTAGAAAGGACGGTAGGTTCCAATGAGCAGTTCTTC
CDR3aa: CASSVERTVGSNEQFF

d_gene: TRBD2
v_gene: TRBV7-2
abundance: -
j_gene: TRBJ2-7
CDR3nt: TGTGCCAGCAGCCCGGGACTAGTCGACTACGAGCAGTACTTC
CDR3aa: CASSPGLVDYEQYF

d_gene: TRBD1
v_gene: TRBV29-1
abundance: many
j_gene: TRBJ2-3
CDR3nt: TGCAGCGTTGAGCGACAGGGGGCTGGAGATACGCAGTATTTT
CDR3aa: CSVERQGAGDTQYF

d_gene: TRBD1
v_gene: TRBV7-9
abundance: once
j_gene: TRBJ2-1
CDR3nt: TGTGCCAGCAGCTTAGCGTACAGGGGAGCGACCAATGAGCAGTTCTTC
CDR3aa: CASSLAYRGATNEQFF

d_gene: -
v_gene: TRBV2
abundance: -
j_gene: TRBJ1-1
CDR3nt: TGTGCCAGCAGAGGAAATTGGAACACTGAAGCTTTCTTT
CDR3aa: CASRGNWNTEAFF

d_gene: -
v_gene: TRBV20-1
abundance: -
j_gene: TRBJ2-3
CDR3nt: TGCAGTGCTAGCGGAGGGAGGATAGATACGCAGTATTTT
CDR3aa: CSASGGRIDTQYF

d_gene: TRBD2
v_gene: TRBV20-1
abundance: -
j_gene: TRBJ2-1
CDR3nt: TGCAGTGCTAGAGATCGTAGTAGCGGGAGGGCCCTCGCCTACAATGAGCAGTTCTTC
CDR3aa: CSARDRSSGRALAYNEQFF

d_gene: -
v_gene: TRBV18
abundance: -
j_gene: TRBJ2-7
CDR3nt: TGTGCCAGCTCACCACCCGGCGGGACAGCTACATCCTACGAGCAGTACTTC
CDR3aa: CASSPPGGTATSYEQYF

d_gene: TRBD2
v_gene: TRBV20-1
abundance: -
j_gene: TRBJ2-2
CDR3nt: TGCAGTGCTAAACTGGGACTATGGGACACCGGGGAGCTGTTTTTT
CDR3aa: CSAKLGLWDTGELFF

d_gene: TRBD1
v_gene: TRBV6-2/TRBV6-3
abundance: -
j_gene: TRBJ2-7
CDR3nt: TGTGCCAGCACAGACTTGACAGGGCCCTCCTACGAGCAGTACTTC
CDR3aa: CASTDLTGPSYEQYF

d_gene: -
v_gene: TRBV9
abundance: -
j_gene: TRBJ2-7
CDR3nt: TGTGCCAGCAGCACCGACGGGCCCTACGAGCAGTACTTC
CDR3aa: CASSTDGPYEQYF

d_gene: -
v_gene: TRBV10-3
abundance: -
j_gene: TRBJ2-3
CDR3nt: TGTGCCATCAGTGAAAACAGGGCTAGCACAGATACGCAGTATTTT
CDR3aa: CAISENRASTDTQYF

d_gene: TRBD1
v_gene: TRBV20-1
abundance: few
j_gene: TRBJ1-6
CDR3nt: TGCAGTGGACGACCCCAGACAGGGGCTCATAATTCACCCCTCCACTTT
CDR3aa: CSGRPQTGAHNSPLHF

d_gene: -
v_gene: TRBV7-9
abundance: once
j_gene: TRBJ2-3
CDR3nt: TGTGCCAGCAGCACCCAGGGGGATACGCAGTATTTT
CDR3aa: CASSTQGDTQYF

d_gene: -
v_gene: TRBV9
abundance: -
j_gene: TRBJ2-3
CDR3nt: TGTGCCAGCAGCGTAGCCGGAGCCCCCGTCGTCACAGATACGCAGTATTTT
CDR3aa: CASSVAGAPVVTDTQYF

d_gene: TRBD2
v_gene: TRBV20-1
abundance: -
j_gene: TRBJ2-7
CDR3nt: TGCAGTGCTAGATTGGCCCAGCGGGAAGACAATGAGCAGTACTTC
CDR3aa: CSARLAQREDNEQYF

d_gene: -
v_gene: TRBV12-3/TRBV12-4
abundance: -
j_gene: TRBJ2-3
CDR3nt: TGTGCCAGCGGGGTAGGCTTCACAGATACGCAGTATTTT
CDR3aa: CASGVGFTDTQYF

d_gene: -
v_gene: TRBV20-1
abundance: few
j_gene: TRBJ2-7
CDR3nt: TGCAGTGCTAGAGATCCTGGGACCGCCTCCTACGAGCAGTACTTC
CDR3aa: CSARDPGTASYEQYF

d_gene: TRBD1
v_gene: TRBV2
abundance: few
j_gene: TRBJ2-7
CDR3nt: TGTGCCAGCAGCGCTACCGACAGGGGAGCCTACGAGCAGTACTTC
CDR3aa: CASSATDRGAYEQYF

d_gene: -
v_gene: TRBV7-3
abundance: few
j_gene: TRBJ2-3
CDR3nt: TGTGCCAGCAGCATCCTGGGTCCAACAGATACGCAGTATTTT
CDR3aa: CASSILGPTDTQYF

d_gene: TRBD2
v_gene: TRBV11-3
abundance: many
j_gene: TRBJ2-5
CDR3nt: TGTGCCAGCAGCTCAGGACTAGCGAAAGAGACCCAGTACTTC
CDR3aa: CASSSGLAKETQYF

d_gene: -
v_gene: TRBV11-3
abundance: -
j_gene: TRBJ2-7
CDR3nt: TGTGCCAGCAGCTTGGGTCACGAAGACGAGCAGTACTTC
CDR3aa: CASSLGHEDEQYF

d_gene: TRBD2
v_gene: TRBV4-3
abundance: -
j_gene: TRBJ2-3
CDR3nt: TGCGCCAGCAGCCAGGGTTACGGACTAGCAATGGCAGATACGCAGTATTTT
CDR3aa: CASSQGYGLAMADTQYF

d_gene: -
v_gene: TRBV7-9
abundance: -
j_gene: TRBJ1-1
CDR3nt: TGTGCCAGCAGCCCCGAAGAGTGGGCGGCTTTCTTT
CDR3aa: CASSPEEWAAFF

d_gene: -
v_gene: TRBV6-2/TRBV6-3
abundance: once
j_gene: TRBJ2-1
CDR3nt: TGTGCCAGCAGTTACACAGGGCCCTCCTACAATGAGCAGTTCTTC
CDR3aa: CASSYTGPSYNEQFF

d_gene: -
v_gene: TRBV5-1
abundance: few
j_gene: TRBJ2-1
CDR3nt: TGCGCCAGCAGCCAGGGGAGCGAGACCTACAATGAGCAGTTCTTC
CDR3aa: CASSQGSETYNEQFF